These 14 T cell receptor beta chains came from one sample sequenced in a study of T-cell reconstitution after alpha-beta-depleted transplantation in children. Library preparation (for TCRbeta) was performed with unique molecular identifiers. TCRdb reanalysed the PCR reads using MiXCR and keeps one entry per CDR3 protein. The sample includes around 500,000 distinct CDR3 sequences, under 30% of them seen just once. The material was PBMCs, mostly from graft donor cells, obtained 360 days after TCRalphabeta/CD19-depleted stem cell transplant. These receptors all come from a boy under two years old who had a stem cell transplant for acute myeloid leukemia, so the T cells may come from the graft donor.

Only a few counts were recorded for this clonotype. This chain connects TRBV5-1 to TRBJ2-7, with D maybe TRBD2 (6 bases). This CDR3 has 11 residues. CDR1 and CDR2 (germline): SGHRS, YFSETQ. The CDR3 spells CPRGGTYEQYV. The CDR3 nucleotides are TGCCCACGCGGCGGGACCTACGAGCAGTACGTC.

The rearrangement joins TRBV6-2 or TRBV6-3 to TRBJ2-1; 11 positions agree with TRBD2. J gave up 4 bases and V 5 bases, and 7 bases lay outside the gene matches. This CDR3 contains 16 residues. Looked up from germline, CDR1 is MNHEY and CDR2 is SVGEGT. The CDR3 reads CASSSPLAGVYNEQFF. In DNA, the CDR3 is TGTGCCAGCAGTAGTCCACTAGCGGGAGTTTACAATGAGCAGTTCTTC.

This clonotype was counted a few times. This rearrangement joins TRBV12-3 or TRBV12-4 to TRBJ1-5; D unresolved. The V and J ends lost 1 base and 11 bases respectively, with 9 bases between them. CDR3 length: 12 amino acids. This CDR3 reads CASSLDAKTQHF. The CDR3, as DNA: TGTGCCAGCAGTTTAGATGCTAAAACCCAGCATTTT.

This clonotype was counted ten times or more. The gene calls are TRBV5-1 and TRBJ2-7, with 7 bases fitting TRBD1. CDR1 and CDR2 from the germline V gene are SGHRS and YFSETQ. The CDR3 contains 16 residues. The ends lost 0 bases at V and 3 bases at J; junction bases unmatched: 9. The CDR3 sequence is CASSLEGGVPIYEQYF. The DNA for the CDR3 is TGCGCCAGCAGCTTGGAAGGGGGCGTGCCTATCTACGAGCAGTACTTC.

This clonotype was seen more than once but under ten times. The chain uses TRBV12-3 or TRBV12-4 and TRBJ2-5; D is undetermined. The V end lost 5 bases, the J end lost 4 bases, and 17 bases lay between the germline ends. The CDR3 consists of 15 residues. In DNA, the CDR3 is TGTGCCAGCAGTGTTAACCCTAGAGTACGAGAGACCCAGTACTTC. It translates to CASSVNPRVRETQYF.

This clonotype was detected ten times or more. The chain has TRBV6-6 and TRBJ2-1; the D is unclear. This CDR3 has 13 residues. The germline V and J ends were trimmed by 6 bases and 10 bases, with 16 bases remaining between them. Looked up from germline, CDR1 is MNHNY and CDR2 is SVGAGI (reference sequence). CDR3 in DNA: TGTGCCAGCAGCTCCGCGCCACGGCCCGAGCAGTTCTTC. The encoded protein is CASSSAPRPEQFF.

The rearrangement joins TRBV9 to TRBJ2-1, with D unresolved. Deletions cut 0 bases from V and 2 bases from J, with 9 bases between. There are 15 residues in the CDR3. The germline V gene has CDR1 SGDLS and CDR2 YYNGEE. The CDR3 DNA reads TGTGCCAGCAGCGTAGCAGGTCAGGCCTACAATGAGCAGTTCTTC. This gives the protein CASSVAGQAYNEQFF.

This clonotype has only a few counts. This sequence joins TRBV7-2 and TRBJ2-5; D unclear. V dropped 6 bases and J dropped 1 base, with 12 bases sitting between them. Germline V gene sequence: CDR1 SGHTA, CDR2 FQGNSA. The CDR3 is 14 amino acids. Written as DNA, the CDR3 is TGTGCCAGCAGTCTCAGCAGCCCCCAAGAGACCCAGTACTTC. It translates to CASSLSSPQETQYF.

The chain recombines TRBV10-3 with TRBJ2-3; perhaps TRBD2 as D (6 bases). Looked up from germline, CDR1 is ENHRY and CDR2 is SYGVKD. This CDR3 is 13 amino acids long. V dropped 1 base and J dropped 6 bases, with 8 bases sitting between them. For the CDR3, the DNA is TGTGCCATCAGTGAGTTGGGACTTGATACGCAGTATTTT. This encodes CAISELGLDTQYF.

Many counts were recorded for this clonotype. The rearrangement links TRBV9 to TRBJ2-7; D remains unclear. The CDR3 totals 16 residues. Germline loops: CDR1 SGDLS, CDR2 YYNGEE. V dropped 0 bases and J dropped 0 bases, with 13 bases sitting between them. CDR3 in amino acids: CASSVALESNSYEQYF. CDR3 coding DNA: TGTGCCAGCAGCGTAGCCCTGGAAAGTAACTCCTACGAGCAGTACTTC.

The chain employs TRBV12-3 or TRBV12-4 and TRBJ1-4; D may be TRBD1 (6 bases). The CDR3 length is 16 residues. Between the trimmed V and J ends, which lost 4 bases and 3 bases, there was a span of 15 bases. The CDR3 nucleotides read TGTGCCAGCAGTTCCTTTCCAGGGGCAGCTAATGAAAAACTGTTTTTT. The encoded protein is CASSSFPGAANEKLFF.

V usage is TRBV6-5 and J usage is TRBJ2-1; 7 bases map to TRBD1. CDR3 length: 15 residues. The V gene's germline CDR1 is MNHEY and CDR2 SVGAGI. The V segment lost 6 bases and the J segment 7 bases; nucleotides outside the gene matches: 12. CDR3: CASSSYRDSRNEQFF. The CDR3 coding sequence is TGTGCCAGCAGCAGCTACCGGGACAGCCGTAATGAGCAGTTCTTC.

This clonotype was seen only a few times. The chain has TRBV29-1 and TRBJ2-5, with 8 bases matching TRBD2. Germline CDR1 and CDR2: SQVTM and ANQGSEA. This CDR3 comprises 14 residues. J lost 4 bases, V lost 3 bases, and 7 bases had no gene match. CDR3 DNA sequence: TGCAGCGTTGACAGAGCGGGGGTCGGAGAGACCCAGTACTTC. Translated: CSVDRAGVGETQYF.

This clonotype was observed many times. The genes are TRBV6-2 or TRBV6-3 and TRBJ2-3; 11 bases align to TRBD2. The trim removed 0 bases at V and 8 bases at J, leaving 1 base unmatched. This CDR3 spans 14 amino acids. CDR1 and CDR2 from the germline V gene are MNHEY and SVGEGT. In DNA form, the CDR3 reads TGTGCCAGCAGTTACTCTGGGACTAGCGGTACGCAGTATTTT. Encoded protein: CASSYSGTSGTQYF.